What follows are 27 T cell receptor beta chains derived from one specimen sequenced in a study of naive and memory T cell subsets. Both TRBC1 and TRBC2 were covered by a beta constant-region primer of two equimolar oligonucleotides. TCRdb processed the UMI-ligation and nested PCR reads anew with MiXCR; each CDR3 protein has one entry. This repertoire shows 130,000 to 150,000 distinct CDR3 sequences, over 15% found once; its top ten account for roughly 0.14%. The source material was naive CD4+ T cells from blood. These receptors all stem from a human donor in good health.

This clonotype has a count of ten or more. V and J are TRBV12-3 or TRBV12-4 and TRBJ2-7; 10 bases align to TRBD1. CDR3 length equals 15 residues. V lost 4 bases, J lost 2 bases, and 5 bases stayed unmatched. Here the CDR3 reads CASSSRDRGTYEQYF. In nucleotides, the CDR3 is TGTGCCAGCAGTTCCCGGGACAGGGGTACCTACGAGCAGTACTTC.

This clonotype was counted only a few times. This chain links TRBV6-2 or TRBV6-3 with TRBJ2-1, with D uncertain. Trimming left V 6 bases short and J 2 bases short, with 11 bases between. The CDR3 spans 14 residues. The germline gives CDR1 MNHEY, CDR2 SVGEGT. CDR3 DNA: TGTGCCAGCAGCCCCCATTTTGCCTACAATGAGCAGTTCTTC. Protein: CASSPHFAYNEQFF.

This clonotype was observed a handful of times. This rearrangement joins TRBV29-1 to TRBJ1-2; D is ambiguous. Trimming pared 7 bases from V and 6 bases from J, leaving 9 bases between. There are 10 residues in the CDR3. Germline assignment: CDR1 SQVTM and CDR2 ANQGSEA. The chain's CDR3 is CSGSQDGYTF. CDR3 coding DNA: TGCAGCGGCTCTCAGGATGGCTACACCTTC.

This clonotype was seen a handful of times. The genes are TRBV29-1 and TRBJ1-1; TRBD1 might be the D (6 bases). Trimming took 6 bases from V and 4 from J, leaving 15 bases between them. The germline gives CDR1 SQVTM, CDR2 ANQGSEA. The CDR3 is 13 residues long. The DNA for the CDR3 is TGCAGCGTCCAAACAGGGATCGGCACTGAAGCTTTCTTT. It yields the protein CSVQTGIGTEAFF. The whole variable domain, remainder taken from reference TRBV29-1 and TRBJ1-1, is SAVISQKPSRDICQRGTSLTIQCQVDSQVTMMFWYRQQPGQSLTLIATANQGSEATYESGFVIDKFPISRPNLTFSTLTVSNMSPEDSSIYLCSVQTGIGTEAFFGQGTRLTVV.

This CDR3 is CASRLPGQGSYSNQPQHF. The CDR3 DNA follows: TGTGCCAGTAGACTTCCGGGACAGGGGTCTTATAGCAATCAGCCCCAGCATTTT. The V and J genes are TRBV19 and TRBJ1-5; 10 bases match TRBD1. The CDR3 has 18 amino acids. Trimming took 6 bases from V and 0 from J; bases not matched to a gene: 11. Germline V lookup: CDR1 LNHDA, CDR2 SQIVND (reference sequence). Looking up the rest from reference TRBV19 and TRBJ1-5 gives the full variable domain: DGGITQSPKYLFRKEGQNVTLSCEQNLNHDAMYWYRQDPGQGLRLIYYSQIVNDFQKGDIAEGYSVSREKKESFPLTVTSAQKNPTAFYLCASRLPGQGSYSNQPQHFGDGTRLSIL.

The chain has TRBV7-9 and TRBJ1-5, with 7 nucleotides matching TRBD1. V lost 1 base to trimming and J lost 3 bases; unmatched junction nucleotides: 3. The length of the CDR3 is 15 residues. Germline V gives CDR1 SEHNR, CDR2 FQNEAQ (reference sequence). In DNA form, the CDR3 reads TGTGCCAGCAGCTTAGGGGGACAGTACAATCAGCCCCAGCATTTT. Amino acid sequence: CASSLGGQYNQPQHF. The complete variable domain, with remaining parts taken from reference TRBV7-9 and TRBJ1-5, reads DTGVSQNPRHKITKRGQNVTFRCDPISEHNRLYWYRQTLGQGPEFLTYFQNEAQLEKSRLLSDRFSAERPKGSFSTLEIQRTEQGDSAMYLCASSLGGQYNQPQHFGDGTRLSIL.

The chain links TRBV2 to TRBJ2-1; 12 bases map to TRBD2. Germline trimming cut 7 bases from V and 3 bases from J; bases unmatched to any gene: 10. Per germline, CDR1 SNHLY and CDR2 FYNNEI. This CDR3 has 17 amino acids. The CDR3 DNA is TGTGCCAGCAATGAGCTAGCGGGAGGGCCAGGCTACAATGAGCAGTTCTTC. Amino acids: CASNELAGGPGYNEQFF.

There are a few counts of this clonotype. The V gene is TRBV6-5, the J gene TRBJ1-1; D not certain. Trimming stripped 0 bases from V and 6 bases from J, with 11 bases between. The germline V gene has CDR1 MNHEY and CDR2 SVGAGI. CDR3 length: 14 amino acids. The CDR3 DNA reads TGTGCCAGCAGTTACTCGGACCGGCCGGCTGAAGCTTTCTTT. This encodes CASSYSDRPAEAFF.

The CDR3 region is CASSPEYNEQFF. CDR3 nucleotide sequence: TGCGCCAGCAGTCCAGAATACAATGAGCAGTTCTTC. This chain connects TRBV5-1 to TRBJ2-1, with D unclear. This CDR3 contains 12 residues. Germline assignment: CDR1 SGHRS and CDR2 YFSETQ. Trimming shortened V by 5 bases and J by 4 bases, and 7 bases separated the two germline ends.

This clonotype occurred a few times. The chain uses TRBV15 and TRBJ2-1, with TRBD2 identical over 15 bases. Germline CDR1 reads LNHNV; CDR2 reads YYDKDF (reference sequence). CDR3 length: 18 residues. The junction had 12 bases not matched to a gene; V was cut back by 2 bases and J by 10 bases. Here the CDR3 DNA reads TGTGCCACCAGCAGACCAACAGGACTAGCGGGAGGGAGTGTGGAGCAGTTCTTC. The encoded protein is CATSRPTGLAGGSVEQFF.

The V gene is TRBV10-3, the J gene TRBJ2-1; 9 bases are shared with TRBD2. J lost 6 bases, V lost 4 bases, and 16 bases had no gene match. This CDR3 contains 18 residues. Germline V lookup: CDR1 ENHRY, CDR2 SYGVKD. CDR3 nucleotide sequence: TGTGCCATCAGTGTCGGGGCTGTGCTAGCGGGATCTCGCAATGAGCAGTTCTTC. It specifies CAISVGAVLAGSRNEQFF.

Only a few counts were recorded for this clonotype. The chain recombines TRBV4-1 with TRBJ1-1; no clear D. Between the trimmed V and J ends, which lost 0 bases and 8 bases, there was a span of 7 bases. The CDR3 is made up of 12 amino acids. Germline lookup yields CDR1 MGHRA and CDR2 YSYEKL. The CDR3 nucleotides are TGCGCCAGCAGCCAAGAGAAGACAGAAGCTTTCTTT. Residues: CASSQEKTEAFF.

This clonotype was observed a few times. V gene TRBV29-1 combines with J gene TRBJ2-3; D is unclear. The CDR3 is 12 amino acids. Germline V gives CDR1 SQVTM, CDR2 ANQGSEA. V lost 7 bases and J 2 bases, leaving 10 bases between the germline ends. The CDR3 loop reads CSAEKNTDTQYF. Here the CDR3 DNA reads TGCAGCGCCGAAAAAAACACAGATACGCAGTATTTT.

This clonotype showed up just a few times. The V and J genes are TRBV5-4 and TRBJ2-1; tentative D call: TRBD2 (6 bases). This CDR3 has 15 residues. Trimming removed 6 bases from V and 0 bases from J, with 13 bases in between. From germline, CDR1 is SGHNT and CDR2 YYREEE (reference sequence). The CDR3 DNA sequence: TGTGCCAGCACCCTGGGGACTCACTCCTACAATGAGCAGTTCTTC. Translating gives CASTLGTHSYNEQFF.

V and J are TRBV23-1 and TRBJ2-4; possibly TRBD1 for D (6 bases). TRBV23-1 is reported as an ORF; its role is uncertain. This CDR3 is 15 amino acids long. With 7 bases removed from V and 7 bases from J, the gap between germline ends came to 20 bases. The DNA of the CDR3 is TGCGCCAGCACGGATGGGGGCCCAATGGAGAACATTCAGTACTTC. It translates to CASTDGGPMENIQYF.

The chain carries TRBV5-1 and TRBJ2-3; possibly TRBD2 for D (5 bases). Trimming stripped 3 bases from V and 3 bases from J, with 14 bases between. The CDR3 extends over 15 amino acids. The germline gives CDR1 SGHRS, CDR2 YFSETQ. The CDR3 spells CASSSARTATDTQYF. Written as DNA, the CDR3 is TGCGCCAGCAGCTCCGCCCGGACTGCTACAGATACGCAGTATTTT.

V gene TRBV2 combines with J gene TRBJ2-7; 9 nucleotides agree with TRBD1. With V trimmed by 6 bases and J by 5 bases, 11 bases remained unmatched. Per the germline V gene, CDR1 is SNHLY and CDR2 is FYNNEI. This CDR3 comprises 15 residues. The CDR3 bases are TGTGCCAGCAGATATCCGGGACAGGGTCTCCACGAGCAGTACTTC. Translating gives CASRYPGQGLHEQYF.

This clonotype was seen more than once but under ten times. The chain is built from TRBV12-3 or TRBV12-4 and TRBJ2-7; 9 bases fit TRBD2. Trimming took 7 bases from V and 2 from J; bases not matched to a gene: 6. This CDR3 comprises 14 residues. This CDR3 reads CASTSSGSPYEQYF. CDR3 coding DNA: TGTGCCAGCACCAGTAGCGGGAGTCCCTACGAGCAGTACTTC.

The V call is TRBV4-1, the J call TRBJ2-3; 9 positions match TRBD2. The J segment lost 0 bases and the V segment lost 1 base, leaving 2 bases of the junction unmatched. This CDR3 region has 16 residues. Per germline, CDR1 MGHRA and CDR2 YSYEKL. CDR3 region: CASSQASGTSTDTQYF. In DNA form, the CDR3 reads TGCGCCAGCAGCCAAGCTAGCGGGACTAGCACAGATACGCAGTATTTT.

This clonotype turned up a few times. The V and J genes are TRBV19 and TRBJ1-2; 8 bases fit TRBD1. This CDR3 is built from 15 residues. V lost 6 bases and J lost 1; bases outside the gene matches: 7. Germline V gene data show CDR1 as LNHDA and CDR2 as SQIVND (reference sequence). The CDR3 bases are TGTGCCAGTAGAGGACAGGGTTGGGGTAACTATGGCTACACCTTC. Translated, it gives CASRGQGWGNYGYTF. Full variable domain (outside the CDR3, taken from reference TRBV19 and TRBJ1-2): DGGITQSPKYLFRKEGQNVTLSCEQNLNHDAMYWYRQDPGQGLRLIYYSQIVNDFQKGDIAEGYSVSREKKESFPLTVTSAQKNPTAFYLCASRGQGWGNYGYTFGSGTRLTVV.

The chain joins TRBV5-1 to TRBJ1-1; no definite D call. Germline V gene lookup returns CDR1 SGHRS and CDR2 YFSETQ. There are 13 residues in the CDR3. V lost 3 bases to trimming and J lost 1 base, with 7 bases between them. The CDR3 region is CASSWEGNTEAFF. CDR3 DNA: TGCGCCAGCAGCTGGGAGGGGAACACTGAAGCTTTCTTT.

V usage is TRBV4-1 and J usage is TRBJ1-2; TRBD1 aligns across 8 bases. The V segment lost 0 bases and the J segment 5 bases; nucleotides outside the gene matches: 5. Germline V gene sequence: CDR1 MGHRA, CDR2 YSYEKL. This CDR3 comprises 15 residues. CDR3 coding DNA: TGCGCCAGCAGCCAAGATTGGGGACAGGATTATGGCTACACCTTC. This codes for CASSQDWGQDYGYTF.

This clonotype was counted at least ten times. CDR3 sequence (DNA): TGTGCCAGCAGTTCGGGACAGGGGATGGAAAAACTGTTTTTT. It yields the protein CASSSGQGMEKLFF. The chain has TRBV6-6 and TRBJ1-4; 10 bases agree with TRBD1. CDR1 and CDR2 from the germline V gene are MNHNY and SVGAGI (reference sequence). J was trimmed by 8 bases and V by 4 bases; bases with no gene match: 4. This CDR3 comprises 14 residues.

V is TRBV30 and J is TRBJ2-2, with 8 positions matching TRBD2. The V gene's germline CDR1 is GTSNPN and CDR2 SVGIG (reference sequence). Losses at the gene ends were 7 bases for V and 8 bases for J; bases not matched to a gene: 15. The CDR3 sequence is 15 residues long. CDR3 sequence: CASRGVAGTGGELFF. The CDR3 DNA sequence: TGTGCCTCCCGAGGGGTAGCGGGGACTGGTGGGGAGCTGTTTTTT.

The chain couples TRBV18 to TRBJ2-1; the D gene is possibly TRBD1 (5 bases). In germline, CDR1 is KGHSH, CDR2 LQKENI. This CDR3 has 15 amino acids. The V end was cut by 2 bases, the J end by 7 bases, with 15 bases between. This CDR3 reads CASSPFDSLGNEQFF. The CDR3 DNA sequence: TGTGCCAGCTCACCATTTGACAGTCTCGGGAATGAGCAGTTCTTC.

The J gene is TRBJ2-1, the V gene TRBV3-1; perhaps TRBD2 as D (6 bases). Trimming cost V 4 bases and J 5 bases, with 15 bases left between them. Germline loops: CDR1 LGHDT, CDR2 YNNKEL (reference sequence). CDR3 size: 15 residues. The CDR3, as DNA: TGTGCCAGCAGCCCTCGAGGACTACCTGACAATGAGCAGTTCTTC. It is translated as CASSPRGLPDNEQFF.

This clonotype was picked up a small number of times. This rearrangement joins TRBV6-6 to TRBJ2-3; 13 bases fit TRBD2. The germline V gene has CDR1 MNHNY and CDR2 SVGAGI (reference sequence). V shed 5 bases and J 1 base; nucleotides not matched to a gene: 9. There are 18 residues in the CDR3. The CDR3 loop is CASSPDPGLAGRTDTQYF. DNA for the CDR3: TGTGCCAGCAGTCCTGACCCGGGACTAGCGGGACGCACAGATACGCAGTATTTT.